This T cell receptor (beta chain) was identified during a study of CD8 T cells in Susac syndrome. The CDR3 extends over 13 amino acids. V was clipped by 5 bases and J by 3 bases, with 12 bases between them. Germline CDR1 DFQATT, CDR2 SNEGSKA (reference sequence). TCR beta from blood CD8+ and CD4+ T cells was sequenced. Study observations and caveats: As acknowledged by the study, its TCR sequencing and HLA analysis included a relatively small number of individuals.

After extraction with the RNeasy kit, roughly 0.45 to 1 ug of the RNA was reverse transcribed using random hexamers. Amplification of TCR beta CDR3 was carried out by immunoSEQ multiplex PCR, which covered 54 Vbeta and 13 Jbeta segments. TCRdb reprocessed the immunoSEQ multiplex PCR reads via MiXCR and lists one record per CDR3 protein. The sample includes under 150,000 distinct CDR3 sequences, around 93% of them seen just once. With respect to this clonotype: Its antigen is not known.

The origin of this receptor is a human donor with Susac syndrome. Sequenced sample: CD4+ T cells from PBMCs. This chain links TRBV20-1 with TRBJ2-3, with unresolved D. CDR3 residues: CSAHWTITDTQYF. The CDR3 DNA reads as TGCAGTGCTCATTGGACGATAACAGATACGCAGTATTTT.